These T cell receptor beta chains were read from a single sample in a study of OX40 agonist ivuxolimab in advanced cancers. Here immunoSEQ multiplex PCR was the method, and the copy in TCRdb shows in-frame clones only, minus some. Of approximately 73,000 clones in the sample, roughly nine tenths were seen once. Sequences were derived from CD4+ or CD8+ T cells sorted from blood, sampled in a trial of the OX40 agonist ivuxolimab. The receptors were gathered from an adult with an advanced solid tumor such as melanoma, head and neck, liver or kidney cancer. Both conserved end residues are part of each CDR3. A D gene is named only where the DNA matches it firmly. The size field is filled for only some rows; it gives once, few, many or a size class.

TRBJ2-7	-	TRBV14	-	TGTGCCAGCAGCCAAGACGTATTTGCCTACGAGCAGTACTTC	CASSQDVFAYEQYF
TRBJ2-4	-	TRBV7-2	TRBD1	TGTGCCAGCAGCCCTCGGACAGGGCATAGCATTCAGTACTTC	CASSPRTGHSIQYF
TRBJ1-3	-	TRBV5-6	-	TGTGCCAGCAGCTTGTCAGGGGCCGGAAACACCATATATTTT	CASSLSGAGNTIYF
TRBJ2-4	-	TRBV11-2	-	TGTGCCAGCAGCTTAGGCCAGGCCAACAAAAACATTCAGTACTTC	CASSLGQANKNIQYF
TRBJ2-4	-	TRBV27	TRBD2	TGTGCCAGCAGTTTATTAGCGGGAGCCAAAAACATTCAGTACTTC	CASSLLAGAKNIQYF
TRBJ2-2	-	TRBV6-5	-	TGTGCCAGCAGACTCAGCGAGGCCACCGGGGAGCTGTTTTTT	CASRLSEATGELFF
TRBJ1-5	-	TRBV6-5	-	TGTGCCAGCAGAGGGGAGTATAGCAATCAGCCCCAGCATTTT	CASRGEYSNQPQHF
TRBJ1-1	-	TRBV11-2	-	TGTGCCAGCAGCTACCCCGGCAGGGGCCGTTATGAAGCTTTCTTT	CASSYPGRGRYEAFF
TRBJ1-2	-	TRBV27	-	TGTGCCAGCAGTTTTATGGGTAGCGGCTATGGCTACACCTTC	CASSFMGSGYGYTF
TRBJ2-2	-	TRBV5-1	-	TGCGCCAGCAGCCCGGGGGCAGGGAGGATCACCGGGGAGCTGTTTTTT	CASSPGAGRITGELFF
TRBJ2-1	-	TRBV29-1	-	TGCAGCGTTGAGGCGACCACCAATGAGCAGTTCTTC	CSVEATTNEQFF
TRBJ1-1	-	TRBV5-6	-	TGTGCCAGCAGCGGGGGCGGAGGCCTTGAAGCTTTCTTT	CASSGGGGLEAFF
TRBJ2-1	once	TRBV21-1	-	TGTGCCAGCAGCAAAGGGAACCTGGGTAGTCCCTACAATGAGCAGTTCTTC	CASSKGNLGSPYNEQFF
TRBJ2-6	once	TRBV18	-	TGTGCCAGCTCACCACCGGGTCCTGGGGCCAACGTCCTGACTTTC	CASSPPGPGANVLTF
TRBJ1-4	once	TRBV28	-	TGTGCCAGCAGTCCGACCGGGAGGGTGTGGGAAAAACTGTTTTTT	CASSPTGRVWEKLFF
TRBJ2-2	-	TRBV5-1	-	TGCGCCAACCTGGACCGCGCGAACACCGGGGAGCTGTTTTTT	CANLDRANTGELFF
TRBJ1-3	-	TRBV30	TRBD1	TGTGCCGCAGACAGGGTGAATGGAAACACCATATATTTT	CAADRVNGNTIYF
TRBJ2-1	-	TRBV19	TRBD1	TGTGCCAGTAGTAGGACAGGGGGTGAGCAGTTCTTC	CASSRTGGEQFF
TRBJ1-5	-	TRBV6-5	-	TGTGCCAGCAGAAGGGATAGCAATCAGCCCCAGCATTTT	CASRRDSNQPQHF
TRBJ2-3	-	TRBV6-5	TRBD2	TGTGCCATCAAACCTGGGGCGGGGGGCACAGATACGCAGTATTTT	CAIKPGAGGTDTQYF
TRBJ2-1	-	TRBV5-1	-	TGCGCCAGCAGCTCGCCCATAGTCGTAAGAACAGGGCGGAATGAGCAGTTCTTC	CASSSPIVVRTGRNEQFF
TRBJ1-4	-	TRBV9	TRBD1	TGTGCCAGCAGCTCAAGGACAGGTTCTAATGAAAAACTGTTTTTT	CASSSRTGSNEKLFF
TRBJ1-1	-	TRBV21-1	-	TGTGCCAGCAGCAAAGGGCCACGGAGTGAAGCTTTCTTT	CASSKGPRSEAFF
TRBJ2-3	-	TRBV9	-	TGTGCCAGCAGCGTAGTCAGTATCACAGATACGCAGTATTTT	CASSVVSITDTQYF
TRBJ1-5	-	TRBV27	TRBD1	TGTGCCAGCAGTACAGGGGGGAATCAGCCCCAGCATTTT	CASSTGGNQPQHF
TRBJ2-2	-	TRBV6-1	TRBD1	TGTGCCAGCAGGGCCGGGACAGGGGCAACCGGGGAGCTGTTTTTT	CASRAGTGATGELFF
TRBJ1-2	-	TRBV12-5	-	TGTGCTAGTGGTCCGGAGGGGGGGCTTGTCTATGGCTACACCTTC	CASGPEGGLVYGYTF
TRBJ2-3	-	TRBV19	-	TGTGCCAGTAGTATAGACATAGGGTCCAGGGGGGCGCAGTATTTT	CASSIDIGSRGAQYF
TRBJ1-5	-	TRBV11-2	-	TGTGCCAGCAGCCCCGGGACCCTATACGGGAGCAATCAGCCCCAGCATTTT	CASSPGTLYGSNQPQHF
TRBJ2-1	-	TRBV5-1	-	TGCGCCAGCAGCTTTACGACAATCGGGAATGAGCAGTTCTTC	CASSFTTIGNEQFF
TRBJ1-2	-	TRBV11-3	-	TGTGCCAGCAGCCCCCGGGCGGATGGCTACACCTTC	CASSPRADGYTF
TRBJ1-5	-	TRBV18	-	TGTGCCAGCTCACCAGAGGGCCGGGGACTCCAGCATTTT	CASSPEGRGLQHF
TRBJ2-5	-	TRBV6-5	-	TGTGCCAGCAGGTTTCAGGGAGGAGAGACCCAGTACTTC	CASRFQGGETQYF
TRBJ2-3	-	TRBV5-1	-	TGCGCCAGCAGCTTGGGTCAGGGAAGGACAGATACGCAGTATTTT	CASSLGQGRTDTQYF
TRBJ2-7	-	TRBV7-8	-	TGTGCCAGCAGCCCGCGGTGGAGCGTCTACGAGCAGTACTTC	CASSPRWSVYEQYF
TRBJ1-2	-	TRBV14	TRBD1	TGTGCCAGCAGCCAGCCCCCCTGGGACAGTAACTACACCTTC	CASSQPPWDSNYTF
TRBJ1-2	-	TRBV5-6	-	TGTGCCAGCACCTTGGGACGCAACTATGGCTACACCTTC	CASTLGRNYGYTF
TRBJ1-5	-	TRBV27	TRBD1	TGTGCCAGCCCTATGGGCAGGGGGAGCAATCAGCCCCAGCATTTT	CASPMGRGSNQPQHF
TRBJ2-2	-	TRBV5-4	TRBD2	TGTGCCAGCAGCGGACCTAGCGGGACGAACACCGGGGAGCTGTTTTTT	CASSGPSGTNTGELFF
TRBJ2-5	few	TRBV30	-	TGTGCCTGGACCATGGGCCGCCGTTGGTTGACCCAGTACTTC	CAWTMGRRWLTQYF
TRBJ2-7	-	TRBV11-1	TRBD1	TGTGCCAGCAGCCCCGTCAGGGGGCACTACGAGCAGTACTTC	CASSPVRGHYEQYF
TRBJ2-3	-	TRBV11-2	-	TGTGCCAGCAGCCCCGCAGGAGTCACAGATACGCAGTATTTT	CASSPAGVTDTQYF
TRBJ2-1	-	TRBV7-2	TRBD2	TGTGCCAGCAGCCAAACTAGCGGGGGGCTCAATGAGCAGTTCTTC	CASSQTSGGLNEQFF
TRBJ1-2	-	TRBV2	-	TGTGCCAGCAGTGCCCTTCTAGGGACCTCGGGAGGCTACACCTTC	CASSALLGTSGGYTF
TRBJ2-2	once	TRBV5-1	-	TGCGCCAGCAGCTTGGAGGGGGAAGGCACCGGGGAGCTGTTTTTT	CASSLEGEGTGELFF
TRBJ2-7	-	TRBV11-2	-	TGTGCCAGCTCCCGATCCCCCTACGAGCAGTACTTC	CASSRSPYEQYF
TRBJ1-2	-	TRBV11-2	-	TGTGCCAGCAGAACCGGGCCGGGCGACTATGGCTACACCTTC	CASRTGPGDYGYTF
TRBJ2-1	-	TRBV7-9	-	TGTGCCAGCAGCTTAGAAGGGGGGACCTACAATGAGCAGTTCTTC	CASSLEGGTYNEQFF
TRBJ1-1	-	TRBV2	-	TGTGCCAGCAGTGTGCAGGGTTTGAACACTGAAGCTTTCTTT	CASSVQGLNTEAFF
TRBJ2-6	-	TRBV7-3	-	TGTGCCAGCAGCCTACAGGGCGCCTCTGGGGCCAACGTCCTGACTTTC	CASSLQGASGANVLTF
TRBJ1-1	many	TRBV11-2	-	TGTGCCACCACTTTTTCCTCCCGAGGGGGAAAAGCTTTCTTT	CATTFSSRGGKAFF
TRBJ2-3	-	TRBV6-1	-	TGTGCCAGCAGTGCCCCAGGTGCAAACCCGCAGTATTTT	CASSAPGANPQYF
TRBJ2-2	-	TRBV19	-	TGTGCCAGTAGTTCACAGGGGAGGGCCGGGGAGCTGTTTTTT	CASSSQGRAGELFF
TRBJ2-7	-	TRBV28	-	TGTGCCATTAGAGGGGGGAAGGGCTACGAGCAGTACTTC	CAIRGGKGYEQYF
TRBJ2-7	once	TRBV18	TRBD1	TGTGCCAGCTCACCACCCGACAGGGGGAGGTACGAGCAGTACTTC	CASSPPDRGRYEQYF
TRBJ2-7	once	TRBV18	-	TGTGCCAGCTCCCCCGGCGGCCTCCCCTGGGAGCAGTACTTC	CASSPGGLPWEQYF
TRBJ1-2	-	TRBV29-1	TRBD1	TGCAGCGCCGGGACAGGGGTTGATGGCTACACCTTC	CSAGTGVDGYTF
TRBJ2-1	-	TRBV10-3	-	TGTGCCACCGAACAGGGGACTTACAATGAGCAGTTCTTC	CATEQGTYNEQFF
TRBJ2-4	-	TRBV5-1	TRBD2	TGCGCCAGCATACCAACCGGTTCGGGGGGCATTCAGTACTTC	CASIPTGSGGIQYF